The present T cell receptor (beta chain) was sequenced within a study of cytomegalovirus exposure and HLA in healthy donors. There are 16 residues in the CDR3. Trimming took 1 base from V and 7 from J; bases not matched to a gene: 6. Germline CDR1 reads SGHVS; CDR2 reads FNYEAQ. A remark on this clone: Antigen specificity is unknown.

The primer mix had 60 Vbeta and 13 Jbeta primers. Profiling relied on immunoSEQ multiplex PCR, and the TCRdb table lists in-frame clones only, not all of them. The sample shows 150,000 to 200,000 clones, approximately 85% of them seen only once. Study-level results: Several top significant clusters appeared, in a later analysis, to be linked to common viral pathogens. A later look showed TCR association rates differing by HLA locus, highest for DRB1 and lowest for HLA-C. Per a later analysis, 18,000 or so TCR beta sequences showed association with HLA alleles at 0.05 false discovery rate. The classifier, whose performance was assessed in both the original and validation cohorts, reportedly diagnosed cytomegalovirus status with high specificity and sensitivity.

The chain uses TRBV7-6 and TRBJ2-7, with 14 bases fitting TRBD2. The sequence was collected from a woman between 50 and 59 years old in good health and CMV-seronegative. Sequencing was performed on PBMCs. Here the CDR3 reads CASSLGLAGGPGEQYF. CDR3 bases: TGTGCCAGCAGCTTAGGACTAGCGGGAGGGCCGGGGGAGCAGTACTTC.